This TCR beta chain was captured by sequencing in a study of CD8+CD57+ T cells in acquired aplastic anemia. On the study more broadly: Mean yield of DNA from sorted CD4+ and CD8+ cells was 3 to 3.5 ug.

Whole-study results and caveats: CD8+ Simpson's diversity showed no significant patient-control difference. Patients and controls shared twenty-nine CD8+ CDR3 sequences.

From germline, CDR1 is MDHEN and CDR2 SYDVKM. V was trimmed by 6 bases and J by 10 bases, leaving 16 bases between them. The length of the CDR3 is 14 residues. Individuals selected for sequencing had exhibited CD8+CD57+ cell expansion on flow cytometry. All participating patients were living with severe acquired aplastic anemia. TCR beta VDJ and CDR3 profiles were obtained from a genomic DNA template. MiXCR, applied by TCRdb to the reads, yields one record per CDR3 protein. The table lists some 200,000 distinct CDR3 sequences, more than 45% of them singletons. Of note for this clonotype: Its antigen is currently unknown.

The chain employs TRBV28 and TRBJ1-6; possible D gene TRBD1, 6 bases. The source of this sequence is a human donor with aplastic anemia. Sample: sorted CD4+, CD8+, or CD8+CD57+ T cells (not recorded which) from PBMCs. The CDR3 protein is CASRPAGTNSPLHF. For the CDR3, the DNA is TGTGCCAGCAGACCTGCCGGGACAAACTCACCCCTCCACTTT.